These 5 T cell receptor beta chains came from one sample sequenced in a study of technical replicates of blood from four donors. The table came from immunoSEQ multiplex PCR; TCRdb's copy has only in-frame clones and leaves some out. The repertoire holds under 95,000 clones, roughly 98% seen once, with roughly 0.15% in the top ten. The material sequenced was T cells isolated from PBMCs. These receptors were collected from a human donor in good health.

J is TRBJ2-5 and V is TRBV10-2, with D perhaps TRBD2 (7 bases). The V and J ends lost 11 bases and 2 bases respectively, with 15 bases between them. CDR1 and CDR2 from the germline V gene are WSHSY and SAAADI. The CDR3 has 13 amino acids. The CDR3, as DNA: TGCGCCGCGGGGGCGGGGATTCAAGAGACCCAGTACTTC. Translating it yields CAAGAGIQETQYF.

The J gene is TRBJ2-2, the V gene TRBV5-8; 11 positions match TRBD2. V shed 4 bases, J shed 8 bases, and the junction held 10 bases outside the gene matches. The CDR3 spans 16 residues. Germline V gene lookup returns CDR1 SGHTS and CDR2 YDEGEE. CDR3 coding DNA: TGTGCCAGCAGCCATACTAGCGGGAGCCGGTCTGGGGAGCTGTTTTTT. This codes for CASSHTSGSRSGELFF.

The chain joins TRBV27 to TRBJ1-2; no definite D call. Trimming shortened V by 6 bases and J by 5 bases, and 19 bases separated the two germline ends. The CDR3 spans 15 residues. From germline, CDR1 is MNHEY and CDR2 SMNVEV (reference sequence). This chain's CDR3 is CASREMSEGLYGYTF. CDR3 nucleotides: TGTGCCAGCAGAGAGATGTCGGAAGGACTTTATGGCTACACCTTC.

The genes are TRBV6-1 and TRBJ1-5; perhaps TRBD1 as D (6 bases). Trimming cost V 6 bases and J 5 bases, with 11 bases left between them. The CDR3 is 13 amino acids. The V gene's germline CDR1 is MNHNS and CDR2 SASEGT. CDR3 bases: TGTGCCAGCAGGGACAGCCTAGATCAGCCCCAGCATTTT. Protein: CASRDSLDQPQHF.

The chain has TRBV7-6 and TRBJ1-3, with D perhaps TRBD1 (6 bases). The germline V gene encodes CDR1 SGHVS and CDR2 FNYEAQ. The CDR3 sequence is 15 residues long. The V end was cut by 2 bases, the J end by 8 bases, with 16 bases between. The CDR3 sequence is CASSLLMDRADTIYF. CDR3 DNA sequence: TGTGCCAGCAGCTTACTCATGGACAGAGCGGACACCATATATTTT.